This T cell receptor (beta chain) was recovered during a study of technical replicates of blood from several donors. TCRdb's copy holds only in-frame clones and misses some; the assay was immunoSEQ multiplex PCR. The sample records 75,000 to 95,000 clones, about 94% being singletons. Germline V gene data show CDR1 as SEHNR and CDR2 as FQNEAQ (reference sequence). Trimming removed 6 bases from V and 8 bases from J; junction bases left unmatched: 11. CDR3 size: 15 residues. The rearrangement joins TRBV7-9 to TRBJ2-1; 9 nucleotides line up with TRBD2. This TCR derives from a human donor in good health. Sequencing was performed on T cells isolated from PBMCs. CDR3 amino acids: CASRVAGGVVHEQFF. In DNA form, the CDR3 reads TGTGCCAGCAGGGTCGCGGGGGGGGTCGTTCATGAGCAGTTCTTC.